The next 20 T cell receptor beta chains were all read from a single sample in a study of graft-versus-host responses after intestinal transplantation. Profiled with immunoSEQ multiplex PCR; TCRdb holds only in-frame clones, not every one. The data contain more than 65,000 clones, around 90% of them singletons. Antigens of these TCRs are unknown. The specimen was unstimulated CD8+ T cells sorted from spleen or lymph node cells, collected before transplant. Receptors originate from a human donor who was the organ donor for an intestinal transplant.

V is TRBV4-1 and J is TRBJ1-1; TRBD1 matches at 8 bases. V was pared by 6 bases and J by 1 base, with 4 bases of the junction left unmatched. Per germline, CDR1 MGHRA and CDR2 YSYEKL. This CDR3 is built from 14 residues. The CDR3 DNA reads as TGCGCCAGCAGTAAAGACAGGGGGAACACTGAAGCTTTCTTT. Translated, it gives CASSKDRGNTEAFF.

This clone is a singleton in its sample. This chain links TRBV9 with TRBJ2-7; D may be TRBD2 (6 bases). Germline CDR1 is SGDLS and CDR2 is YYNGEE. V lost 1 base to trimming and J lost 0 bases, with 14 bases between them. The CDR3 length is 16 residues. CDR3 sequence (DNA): TGTGCCAGCAGCGTATCTGGAGGGCTCAACTCCTACGAGCAGTACTTC. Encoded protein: CASSVSGGLNSYEQYF.

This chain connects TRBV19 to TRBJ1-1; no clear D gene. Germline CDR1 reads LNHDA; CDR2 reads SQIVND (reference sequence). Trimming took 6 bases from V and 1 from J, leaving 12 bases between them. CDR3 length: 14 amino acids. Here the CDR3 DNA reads TGTGCCAGTAGGGCTGGGAGTTCGAACACTGAAGCTTTCTTT. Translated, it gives CASRAGSSNTEAFF. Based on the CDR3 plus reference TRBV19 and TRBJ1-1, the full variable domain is DGGITQSPKYLFRKEGQNVTLSCEQNLNHDAMYWYRQDPGQGLRLIYYSQIVNDFQKGDIAEGYSVSREKKESFPLTVTSAQKNPTAFYLCASRAGSSNTEAFFGQGTRLTVV.

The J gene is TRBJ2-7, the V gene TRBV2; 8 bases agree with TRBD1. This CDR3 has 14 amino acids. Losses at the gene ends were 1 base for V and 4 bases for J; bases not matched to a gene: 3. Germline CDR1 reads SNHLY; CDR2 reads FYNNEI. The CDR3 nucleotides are TGTGCCAGCAGTGAAGGGACAGGGCAGTACGAGCAGTACTTC. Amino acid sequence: CASSEGTGQYEQYF.

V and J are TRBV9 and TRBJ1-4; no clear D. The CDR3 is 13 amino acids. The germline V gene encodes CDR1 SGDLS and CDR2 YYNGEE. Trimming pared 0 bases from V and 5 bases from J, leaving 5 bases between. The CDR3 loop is CASSVVPNEKLFF. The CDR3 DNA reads TGTGCCAGCAGCGTAGTCCCGAATGAAAAACTGTTTTTT.

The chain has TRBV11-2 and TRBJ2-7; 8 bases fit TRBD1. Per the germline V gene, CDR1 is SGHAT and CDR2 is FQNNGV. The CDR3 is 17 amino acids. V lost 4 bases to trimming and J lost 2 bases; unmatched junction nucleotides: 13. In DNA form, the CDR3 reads TGTGCCAGCAGCTCCGCAAGACGGGACAGGCTTCCCTACGAGCAGTACTTC. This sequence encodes CASSSARRDRLPYEQYF.

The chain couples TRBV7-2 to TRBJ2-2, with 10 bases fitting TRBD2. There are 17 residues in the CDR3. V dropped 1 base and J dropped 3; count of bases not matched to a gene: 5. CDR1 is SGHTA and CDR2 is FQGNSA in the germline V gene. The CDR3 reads CASSLEFLAGDTGELFF. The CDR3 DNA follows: TGTGCCAGCAGCTTAGAGTTCCTAGCGGGGGACACCGGGGAGCTGTTTTTT.

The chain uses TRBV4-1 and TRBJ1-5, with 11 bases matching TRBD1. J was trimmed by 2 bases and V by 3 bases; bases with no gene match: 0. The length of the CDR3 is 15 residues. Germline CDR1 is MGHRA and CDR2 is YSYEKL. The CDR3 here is CASSQGQGGNQPQHF. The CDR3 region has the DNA TGCGCCAGCAGCCAGGGACAGGGGGGCAATCAGCCCCAGCATTTT.

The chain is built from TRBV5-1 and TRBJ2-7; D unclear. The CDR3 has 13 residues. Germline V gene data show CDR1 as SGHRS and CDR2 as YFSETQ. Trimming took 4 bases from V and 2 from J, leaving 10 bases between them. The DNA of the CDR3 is TGCGCCAGCAGCCAAGACACGCCCTACGAGCAGTACTTC. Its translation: CASSQDTPYEQYF.

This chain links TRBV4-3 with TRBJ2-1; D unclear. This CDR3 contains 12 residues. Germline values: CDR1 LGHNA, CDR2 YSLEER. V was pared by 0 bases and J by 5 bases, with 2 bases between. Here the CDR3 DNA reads TGCGCCAGCAGCCAAGATAACAATGAGCAGTTCTTC. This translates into CASSQDNNEQFF.

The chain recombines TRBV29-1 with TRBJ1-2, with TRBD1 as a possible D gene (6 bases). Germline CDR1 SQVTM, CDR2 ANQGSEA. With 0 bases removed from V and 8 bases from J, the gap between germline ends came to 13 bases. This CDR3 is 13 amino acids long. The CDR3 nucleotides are TGCAGCGTTGAAGAAGGGCAGGGGTGGGGCTACACCTTC. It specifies CSVEEGQGWGYTF.

The CDR3 DNA sequence: TGTGCCAGTAGTCAGGGCGTGAACACTGAAGCTTTCTTT. Translated, it gives CASSQGVNTEAFF. This chain links TRBV19 with TRBJ1-1, with D possibly TRBD1 on 5 matching bases. The CDR3 length is 13 residues. V dropped 5 bases and J dropped 0 bases, with 7 bases sitting between them. Germline V gene data show CDR1 as LNHDA and CDR2 as SQIVND (reference sequence).

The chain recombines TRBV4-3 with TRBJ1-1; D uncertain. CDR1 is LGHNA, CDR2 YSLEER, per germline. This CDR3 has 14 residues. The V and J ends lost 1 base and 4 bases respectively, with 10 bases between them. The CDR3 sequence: CASSQGVSTTEAFF. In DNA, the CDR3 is TGCGCCAGCAGCCAAGGAGTATCAACCACTGAAGCTTTCTTT.

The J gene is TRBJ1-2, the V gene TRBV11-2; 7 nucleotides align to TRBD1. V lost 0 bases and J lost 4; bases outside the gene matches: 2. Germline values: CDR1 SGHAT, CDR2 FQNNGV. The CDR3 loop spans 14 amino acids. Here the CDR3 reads CASSLDSGGYGYTF. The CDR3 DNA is TGTGCCAGCAGCTTAGACTCAGGGGGCTATGGCTACACCTTC. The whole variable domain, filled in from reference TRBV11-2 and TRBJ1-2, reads EAGVAQSPRYKIIEKRQSVAFWCNPISGHATLYWYQQILGQGPKLLIQFQNNGVVDDSQLPKDRFSAERLKGVDSTLKIQPAKLEDSAVYLCASSLDSGGYGYTFGSGTRLTVV.

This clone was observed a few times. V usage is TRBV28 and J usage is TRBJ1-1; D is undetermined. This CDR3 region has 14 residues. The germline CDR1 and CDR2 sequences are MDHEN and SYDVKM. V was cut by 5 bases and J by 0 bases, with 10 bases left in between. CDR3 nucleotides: TGTGCCAGCAGTACGCACTCAATGAACACTGAAGCTTTCTTT. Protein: CASSTHSMNTEAFF.

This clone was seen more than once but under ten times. The CDR3 region is CASSQVATGSVLNYGYTF. The CDR3 DNA is TGCGCCAGCAGCCAAGTGGCGACAGGGTCGGTATTGAACTATGGCTACACCTTC. The V and J genes are TRBV4-1 and TRBJ1-2; TRBD1 matches at 7 bases. V lost 1 base and J lost 2; bases outside the gene matches: 13. The CDR3 length is 18 residues. CDR1 MGHRA and CDR2 YSYEKL come from the germline V gene.

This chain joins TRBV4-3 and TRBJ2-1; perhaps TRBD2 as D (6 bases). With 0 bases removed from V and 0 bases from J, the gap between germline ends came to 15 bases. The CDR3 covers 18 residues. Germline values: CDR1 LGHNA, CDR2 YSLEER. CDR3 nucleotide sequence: TGCGCCAGCAGCCAAGAGGGTATCTTGGGGGGCTCCTACAATGAGCAGTTCTTC. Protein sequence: CASSQEGILGGSYNEQFF.

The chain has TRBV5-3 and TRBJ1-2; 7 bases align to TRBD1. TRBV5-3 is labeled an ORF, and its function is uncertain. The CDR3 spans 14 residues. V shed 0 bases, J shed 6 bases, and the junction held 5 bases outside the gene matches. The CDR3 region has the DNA TGTGCCAGAAGCTTGGTTGAGGGGGCAAATGGCTACACCTTC. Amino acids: CARSLVEGANGYTF.

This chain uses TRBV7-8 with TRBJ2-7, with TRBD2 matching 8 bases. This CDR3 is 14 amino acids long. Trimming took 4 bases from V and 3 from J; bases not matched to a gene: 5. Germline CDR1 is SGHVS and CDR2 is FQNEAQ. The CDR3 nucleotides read TGTGCCAGCAGCTCTGCGGGGGGCAGCTACGAGCAGTACTTC. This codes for CASSSAGGSYEQYF. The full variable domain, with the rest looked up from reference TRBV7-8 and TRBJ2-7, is GAGVSQSPRYKVAKRGQDVALRCDPISGHVSLFWYQQALGQGPEFLTYFQNEAQLDKSGLPSDRFFAERPEGSVSTLKIQRTQQEDSAVYLCASSSAGGSYEQYFGPGTRLTVT.

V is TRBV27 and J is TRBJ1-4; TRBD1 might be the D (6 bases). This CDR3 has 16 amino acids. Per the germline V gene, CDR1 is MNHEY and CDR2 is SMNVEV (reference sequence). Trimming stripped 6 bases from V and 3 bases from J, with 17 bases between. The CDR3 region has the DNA TGTGCCAGCAGCCCTATAACAGGGCATTCTAATGAAAAACTGTTTTTT. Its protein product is CASSPITGHSNEKLFF.